The entry below describes one T cell receptor beta chain. Antigen: not known. Profiled with immunoSEQ multiplex PCR; TCRdb holds only in-frame clones, not every one. The sample lists tens of thousands of clones, about 72% seen once, with under 30% in the top ten. CD4+ T cell isolation took place after nine to eleven days of culture. The data are from a study of vaccination effects on CD4 cells after COVID-19. Study as a whole: Two doses of BNT162b2 or mRNA-1273 vaccine were administered to participants. Among convalescent patients, two provided samples 16 days and one week before vaccination.

Findings of the study overall: Infection-derived and vaccine-derived clones contracted markedly late after vaccination. There were few convalescent patients in the study and no early post-infection timepoints.

CDR1 and CDR2 from the germline V gene are MNHEY and SVGEGT. The V and J ends lost 5 bases and 2 bases respectively, with 15 bases between them. The CDR3 consists of 15 residues. This chain connects TRBV6-2 or TRBV6-3 to TRBJ1-2; D perhaps matches TRBD1 (6 bases). Here the sequenced sample was CD4+ T cells from PBMCs cultured without peptide, taken before COVID-19 vaccination. This sequence was found in a human donor who had a prior SARS-CoV-2 infection. CDR3: CASSLQGGLNYGYTF. The CDR3 bases are TGTGCCAGCAGTCTACAGGGAGGCCTCAACTATGGCTACACCTTC.